This TCR beta chain was captured in a study of blood T cell repertoires in COVID-19. Study at large: Specimens from acute and convalescent COVID-19 originated in the United States, Italy and Spain. The analysed material was cDNA or gDNA that came from T cells, B-cell-depleted T cells, or PBMCs.

V lost 6 bases and J lost 1; bases outside the gene matches: 2. Germline lookup yields CDR1 SGHAT and CDR2 FQNNGV. The CDR3 is made up of 13 amino acids. Study processing details: Nucleated cell counts were estimated from reference gene primer amplification. Assay: immunoSEQ multiplex PCR; the TCRdb copy retains only in-frame clones and omits some. Clonal size and the V and J genes are those of that table, whereas D and trimming came from the DNA. Of under 400,000 clones detected, roughly 85% appear once; the ten largest clones hold approximately 4.4%. Living in 20 to 30 US areas, the participants were between roughly 18 and 89 years of age.

The source is a woman aged 40-49 years with acute COVID-19. J is TRBJ1-2 and V is TRBV11-2; 7 bases agree with TRBD1. The source material was PBMCs or T cells enriched from blood (not recorded which). The DNA for the CDR3 is TGTGCCAGCAGTCGGGACAGTAACTATGGCTACACCTTC. Translating gives CASSRDSNYGYTF.